Each of the 10 T cell receptor beta chains below was sequenced from the same sample in a study of blood T cell repertoires in COVID-19. Data came from immunoSEQ multiplex PCR; TCRdb stores just in-frame clones and leaves some out. The sample has fewer than 250,000 clones, roughly 84% seen once. The sequenced sample was PBMCs or T cells enriched from blood (not recorded which). These receptors originate from a woman between 40 and 50 years old who had recovered from COVID-19.

This chain connects TRBV28 to TRBJ1-1; maybe TRBD1 (5 bases). V was trimmed by 10 bases and J by 4 bases, leaving 13 bases between them. The CDR3 has 12 amino acids. Germline V CDR1 and CDR2: MDHEN, SYDVKM. CDR3 amino acids: CAITGLTTEAFF. CDR3 nucleotide sequence: TGTGCCATCACGGGACTTACCACTGAAGCTTTCTTT.

The V call is TRBV4-1, the J call TRBJ2-3; D gene uncertain. The germline V and J ends were trimmed by 2 bases and 5 bases, with 11 bases remaining between them. The CDR3 contains 14 residues. Per germline, CDR1 MGHRA and CDR2 YSYEKL. For the CDR3, the DNA is TGCGCCAGCAGCCAAAGGAGCCTGGGAGATACGCAGTATTTT. This gives the protein CASSQRSLGDTQYF.

The chain recombines TRBV5-1 with TRBJ2-5, with TRBD2 as a possible D gene (6 bases). This CDR3 is built from 16 residues. Between the trimmed V and J ends, which lost 4 bases and 5 bases, there was a span of 21 bases. CDR1 and CDR2 (germline): SGHRS, YFSETQ. CDR3 sequence reads: CASSPRGSMVGETQYF. The CDR3 region has the DNA TGCGCCAGCAGCCCCCGGGGGTCGATGGTAGGGGAGACCCAGTACTTC. Full variable domain (outside the CDR3, taken from reference TRBV5-1 and TRBJ2-5): KAGVTQTPRYLIKTRGQQVTLSCSPISGHRSVSWYQQTPGQGLQFLFEYFSETQRNKGNFPGRFSGRQFSNSRSEMNVSTLELGDSALYLCASSPRGSMVGETQYFGPGTRLLVL.

Here the CDR3 reads CASSAGQTNSPLHF. CDR3 nucleotides: TGCGCCAGCAGCGCCGGACAGACCAATTCACCCCTCCACTTT. This rearrangement joins TRBV5-1 to TRBJ1-6, with D possibly being TRBD1 (6 bases). The CDR3 extends over 14 amino acids. Germline V gives CDR1 SGHRS, CDR2 YFSETQ. Trimming pared 4 bases from V and 7 bases from J, leaving 12 bases between. Variable domain in full (rest from reference TRBV5-1 and TRBJ1-6): KAGVTQTPRYLIKTRGQQVTLSCSPISGHRSVSWYQQTPGQGLQFLFEYFSETQRNKGNFPGRFSGRQFSNSRSEMNVSTLELGDSALYLCASSAGQTNSPLHFGNGTRLTVT.

This chain links TRBV10-1 with TRBJ1-1, with 8 bases that match TRBD1. V lost 3 bases and J lost 7; bases outside the gene matches: 4. CDR1 and CDR2 (germline): WNHNN, SYGVQD (reference sequence). The CDR3 is 13 residues long. CDR3 region: CASSDPGQGEAFF. DNA of the CDR3: TGCGCCAGCAGTGACCCTGGACAGGGTGAAGCTTTCTTT.

The chain joins TRBV5-1 to TRBJ2-1; 14 nucleotides align to TRBD2. Germline lookup yields CDR1 SGHRS and CDR2 YFSETQ. The ends lost 3 bases at V and 8 bases at J; junction bases unmatched: 16. The CDR3 runs to 19 residues. CDR3 region: CASSSLGGLAGEVGYEQFF. CDR3 sequence (DNA): TGCGCCAGCAGCTCCCTGGGGGGACTAGCGGGAGAGGTGGGGTATGAGCAGTTCTTC.

Remarks on this clone: Different DNA sequences within this sample yield the same CDR3. The chain combines TRBV27 with TRBJ2-5, with TRBD1 matching over 9 bases. V shed 6 bases and J 4 bases; nucleotides not matched to a gene: 3. The germline CDR1 and CDR2 sequences are MNHEY and SMNVEV (reference sequence). This CDR3 spans 13 amino acids. The CDR3 protein is CASSRQGGETQYF. CDR3 in DNA: TGTGCCAGCAGCAGACAGGGGGGAGAGACCCAGTACTTC.

This chain uses TRBV7-6 with TRBJ1-2; D is unclear. V was cut by 7 bases and J by 7 bases, with 16 bases left in between. The CDR3 runs 13 residues. The germline V gene encodes CDR1 SGHVS and CDR2 FNYEAQ. For the CDR3, the DNA is TGTGCCAGCAAAGCGGCCGCGGATGGTGGCTACACCTTC. Its protein product is CASKAAADGGYTF.

This chain joins TRBV4-3 and TRBJ2-7; D is perhaps TRBD1 (5 bases). This CDR3 comprises 15 residues. CDR1 and CDR2 (germline): LGHNA, YSLEER. Trimming removed 1 base from V and 0 bases from J, with 10 bases in between. CDR3 nucleotide sequence: TGCGCCAGCAGCCAAGGGGGCACTAACTCCTACGAGCAGTACGTC. The encoded protein is CASSQGGTNSYEQYV.

This clone was seen once. V gene TRBV11-3 combines with J gene TRBJ2-2, with 9 bases lining up with TRBD2. V lost 4 bases to trimming and J lost 3 bases; unmatched junction nucleotides: 6. The CDR3 has 16 residues. The germline CDR1 and CDR2 sequences are SGHNT and YENEEA. CDR3 nucleotide sequence: TGTGCCAGCAGCTCCGGGGTAGCGGGAGACACCGGGGAGCTGTTTTTT. This gives the protein CASSSGVAGDTGELFF.